Listed below are T cell receptor beta chains from one sample, sequenced in a study of blood T cells in healthy people across ages. TCRdb used MiXCR to reprocess the 5' RACE reads, holding one entry per CDR3 protein. The sample carries about 700,000 distinct CDR3 sequences, around 32% recorded once. Input material: blood. The receptors originated from a woman of 80 years or more in good health. Each CDR3 is given with its conserved first and last residue. The D gene is left open where the match is weak. The size of a clone is reported for some rows only, either as once, few or many, or as a class for expanded clones.

TRBV14	TRBJ1-6	few	NA	CASSQETGEIGPPLHF	TGTGCCAGCAGCCAAGAGACCGGAGAAATTGGTCCACCCCTCCACTTT
TRBV7-9	TRBJ2-5	NA	TRBD2	CASSPLPGLAGNTGETQYF	TGTGCCAGCAGCCCCCTCCCGGGACTAGCGGGCAACACGGGTGAGACCCAGTACTTC
TRBV18	TRBJ2-1	many	NA	CASSPEQGGNEQFF	TGTGCCAGCTCACCCGAACAGGGAGGCAATGAGCAGTTCTTC
TRBV7-2	TRBJ2-2	NA	TRBD1	CASSFLGQGGGGELFF	TGTGCCAGCAGCTTCCTCGGACAGGGCGGAGGGGGGGAGCTGTTTTTT
TRBV27	TRBJ2-7	NA	TRBD1	CASSLAGTGFDYEQYF	TGTGCCAGCAGTTTAGCCGGGACAGGGTTTGACTACGAGCAGTACTTC
TRBV20-1	TRBJ1-2	many	TRBD1	CSARDHRGLTLGYTF	TGCAGTGCTAGAGATCACAGGGGGCTAACCTTGGGCTACACCTTC
TRBV7-9	TRBJ1-6	few	NA	CASSSGQYSPLHF	TGTGCCAGCAGCTCAGGACAGTATTCACCCCTCCACTTT
TRBV9	TRBJ2-3	NA	TRBD2	CASSVKAGGQGDTQYF	TGTGCCAGCAGCGTTAAAGCGGGGGGGCAAGGAGATACGCAGTATTTT
TRBV5-1	TRBJ2-1	many	TRBD2	CASSYGLAGYNEQFF	TGTGCCAGCAGTTACGGACTAGCGGGGTACAATGAGCAGTTCTTC
TRBV3-1	TRBJ1-1	NA	TRBD1	CASSQWGQAHTEAFF	TGTGCCAGCAGCCAATGGGGACAGGCTCACACTGAAGCTTTCTTT
TRBV19	TRBJ1-4	NA	NA	CASSTRTAPTGKLFF	TGTGCCAGTAGTACCAGGACAGCCCCGACCGGAAAACTGTTTTTT
TRBV12-3/TRBV12-4	TRBJ2-3	many	NA	CASRPGFGEKLSDTQYF	TGTGCCAGCAGACCCGGCTTTGGTGAGAAGCTGTCAGATACGCAGTATTTT
TRBV5-1	TRBJ1-1	few	NA	CASSLVGTKRNTEAFF	TGCGCCAGCAGCTTGGTGGGAACCAAGAGGAACACTGAAGCTTTCTTT
TRBV10-3	TRBJ2-1	many	TRBD2	CAISVVGLAGGPRNEQFF	TGTGCCATCAGTGTTGTCGGACTAGCGGGGGGGCCGAGGAATGAGCAGTTCTTC
TRBV5-1	TRBJ2-3	many	TRBD1	CASRDRGSDTQYF	TGCGCCAGCCGGGACAGGGGGTCAGATACGCAGTATTTT
TRBV7-2	TRBJ2-1	many	TRBD2	CASSFLAGRDNEQFF	TGTGCCAGCAGCTTTCTAGCGGGGCGGGACAATGAGCAGTTCTTC
TRBV28	TRBJ2-3	few	TRBD1	CASSSQGVRTDTQYF	TGTGCCAGCAGTTCTCAGGGGGTGCGCACAGATACGCAGTATTTT
TRBV12-3/TRBV12-4	TRBJ2-6	many	NA	CASSSHGGAGANVLTF	TGTGCCAGCAGCTCACACGGGGGCGCTGGGGCCAACGTCCTGACTTTC
TRBV11-1	TRBJ2-5	few	TRBD1	CASSHAGGGETQYF	TGTGCCAGCAGCCATGCAGGGGGCGGTGAGACCCAGTACTTC
TRBV7-9	TRBJ2-1	NA	TRBD2	CASSMGLAGADEQFF	TGTGCCAGCAGCATGGGACTAGCGGGAGCGGATGAGCAGTTCTTC
TRBV10-3	TRBJ1-1	NA	TRBD1	CAIRGGRGYGNTEAFF	TGTGCCATCAGGGGAGGCAGGGGGTACGGAAACACTGAAGCTTTCTTT
TRBV6-6	TRBJ1-1	many	TRBD1	CASSVTGVGAFF	TGTGCCAGCAGTGTCACAGGGGTGGGAGCTTTCTTT
TRBV28	TRBJ2-7	many	TRBD1	CASRHRDRTSYEQYF	TGTGCCAGCAGGCACCGGGACAGGACCTCCTACGAGCAGTACTTC
TRBV2	TRBJ2-3	once	NA	CASAGWGSTDTQYF	TGTGCCAGCGCGGGGTGGGGTAGCACAGATACGCAGTATTTT
TRBV7-2	TRBJ2-1	many	NA	CASSLSVRGGSNEQFF	TGTGCCAGCAGCTTATCGGTCCGCGGTGGAAGTAATGAGCAGTTCTTC
TRBV2	TRBJ1-5	NA	NA	CASLGVGTRLDGAQPQHF	TGTGCCAGTCTGGGGGTCGGGACACGACTTGACGGGGCTCAGCCCCAGCATTTT
TRBV5-5	TRBJ2-5	many	NA	CASSRSTDPRETQYF	TGTGCCAGCAGCAGGAGTACCGACCCGAGGGAGACCCAGTACTTC
TRBV20-1	TRBJ2-6	many	NA	CSARAESSGANVLTF	TGCAGTGCTAGGGCCGAGAGTTCTGGGGCCAACGTCCTGACTTTC
TRBV7-9	TRBJ2-7	many	NA	CASTSAGGRPLDHEQYF	TGTGCCAGCACCTCGGCAGGAGGCCGACCGTTGGACCACGAGCAGTACTTC
TRBV24-1	TRBJ2-3	many	NA	CATSDPADKTTDTQYF	TGTGCCACCAGTGACCCTGCGGACAAAACGACAGATACGCAGTATTTT
TRBV20-1	TRBJ2-1	few	TRBD2	CSARRGDPDDEQFF	TGCAGTGCTAGGCGGGGGGACCCAGACGATGAGCAGTTCTTC
TRBV28	TRBJ2-7	many	TRBD1	CASSLPRGQAYEQYF	TGTGCCAGCAGTTTACCCCGGGGACAGGCCTACGAGCAGTACTTC
TRBV20-1	TRBJ2-7	many	NA	CSARDPGGRYEQYF	TGCAGTGCTAGAGATCCGGGGGGCCGATACGAGCAGTACTTC
TRBV9	TRBJ1-4	many	TRBD1	CASSVGTGRGVFF	TGTGCCAGCAGCGTGGGGACAGGAAGAGGGGTGTTTTTT
TRBV5-1	TRBJ2-2	NA	TRBD1	CASSLTETGGLVELFF	TGCGCCAGCAGCTTGACCGAGACAGGGGGCCTTGTGGAGCTGTTTTTT
TRBV2	TRBJ1-5	NA	NA	CANSEGGFRGNQPQHF	TGTGCCAACAGTGAAGGAGGGTTCCGGGGCAATCAGCCCCAGCATTTT
TRBV7-9	TRBJ1-2	NA	TRBD1	CASSLDRAAFYGYTF	TGTGCCAGCAGCTTGGACAGGGCCGCGTTCTATGGCTACACCTTC
TRBV5-6	TRBJ2-5	many	TRBD1	CASSLDEGQGIETQYF	TGTGCCAGCAGCTTGGATGAGGGACAGGGGATAGAGACCCAGTACTTC
TRBV12-3/TRBV12-4	TRBJ2-2	NA	NA	CASSPRAGTGERFF	TGTGCCAGCAGTCCCCGGGCGGGCACCGGGGAGCGGTTTTTT
TRBV7-2	TRBJ2-5	NA	TRBD2	CASSLLVAGGETQYF	TGTGCCAGCAGCCTTCTTGTGGCGGGAGGAGAGACCCAGTACTTC
TRBV7-2	TRBJ1-2	many	NA	CASVRDTRLGYGYTF	TGTGCCAGCGTACGAGACACCCGGCTGGGCTATGGCTACACCTTC
TRBV5-5	TRBJ2-1	many	NA	CASSLNPYNEQFF	TGTGCCAGCAGCTTGAATCCCTACAATGAGCAGTTCTTC
TRBV6-2/TRBV6-3	TRBJ1-5	NA	NA	CASSYGLLGGPQHF	TGTGCCAGCAGTTACGGACTCTTAGGGGGGCCCCAGCATTTT
TRBV7-2	TRBJ2-7	NA	TRBD2	CASSSSGSHFYEQYF	TGTGCCAGCAGCTCGAGCGGGAGTCATTTCTACGAGCAGTACTTC
TRBV5-6	TRBJ2-7	NA	TRBD1	CASSAGTGEYEQYF	TGTGCCAGCAGTGCCGGGACAGGGGAATACGAGCAGTACTTC
TRBV29-1	TRBJ1-2	few	TRBD1	CSVEDRQTDDYTF	TGCAGCGTTGAGGACAGGCAGACGGATGACTACACCTTC
TRBV4-1	TRBJ2-7	many	NA	CASSQGGAGQYF	TGCGCCAGCAGCCAAGGCGGTGCAGGGCAGTACTTC
TRBV20-1	TRBJ2-3	NA	TRBD2	CRGSAGSTDTQYF	TGCAGGGGATCAGCGGGGTCGACAGATACGCAGTATTTT
TRBV10-3	TRBJ1-5	many	TRBD1	CAISESMGQGGQPQHF	TGTGCCATCAGTGAGTCGATGGGACAGGGAGGTCAGCCCCAGCATTTT
TRBV6-1	TRBJ1-1	NA	NA	CASSHTGYPEAFF	TGTGCCAGCAGTCATACAGGGTACCCTGAAGCTTTCTTT
TRBV6-2/TRBV6-3	TRBJ2-1	many	NA	CASSRGGDYNEQFF	TGTGCCAGCAGCAGGGGGGGGGACTACAATGAGCAGTTCTTC
TRBV7-9	TRBJ1-2	many	NA	CASSLRRTQERGYTF	TGTGCCAGCAGCCTTAGGAGGACCCAGGAACGTGGCTACACCTTC